What follows are 21 T cell receptor beta chains derived from one specimen sequenced in a study of blood T cell repertoires in COVID-19. Sequencing was performed with immunoSEQ multiplex PCR; in TCRdb, only in-frame clones are kept and a portion is missing. The profile covers 150,000 to 190,000 clones, with 80% to 90% appearing a single time and roughly 15% taken by the ten largest. The source material was peripheral blood. These receptor sequences come from a woman in her thirties or forties with acute or convalescent COVID-19.

The chain carries TRBV7-2 and TRBJ1-3; 10 nucleotides align to TRBD1. Per the germline V gene, CDR1 is SGHTA and CDR2 is FQGNSA. The V gene end was trimmed by 5 bases and the J gene end by 4 bases; junction bases not matched to a gene: 8. The CDR3 covers 16 residues. CDR3: CASSPRQGAGGNTIYF. For the CDR3, the DNA is TGTGCCAGCAGCCCCCGACAGGGGGCGGGCGGAAACACCATATATTTT.

The V gene is TRBV5-6, the J gene TRBJ2-2; 9 bases map to TRBD2. With V trimmed by 4 bases and J by 5 bases, 12 bases remained unmatched. Per the germline V gene, CDR1 is SGHDT and CDR2 is YYEEEE. The CDR3 contains 17 residues. CDR3: CASSPPAGGPLTGELFF. The CDR3 coding sequence is TGTGCCAGCAGCCCACCAGCGGGGGGCCCCCTTACCGGGGAGCTGTTTTTT.

The rearrangement links TRBV3-1 (or the pseudogene TRBV3-2) to TRBJ2-1, with D tentatively TRBD2 (6 bases). The V gene lost 4 bases and the J gene lost 6 bases, with 16 bases spanning the gap. Germline V gene data show CDR1 as LGHDT and CDR2 as YNNKEL (reference sequence). The CDR3 totals 15 residues. CDR3 region: CASSLNGAGINEQFF. The CDR3 region has the DNA TGTGCCAGCAGCCTAAACGGGGCGGGAATCAATGAGCAGTTCTTC.

The chain carries TRBV4-2 and TRBJ2-3; 11 bases match TRBD2. J gave up 4 bases and V 1 base, and 7 bases lay outside the gene matches. CDR1 LGHNA and CDR2 YNFKEQ come from the germline V gene. The CDR3 loop spans 17 amino acids. CDR3: CASSQATSGMFPDTQYF. CDR3 DNA: TGTGCCAGCAGCCAAGCGACTAGCGGGATGTTTCCAGATACGCAGTATTTT.

The rearrangement joins TRBV4-1 to TRBJ1-1, with D hard to call. Looked up from germline, CDR1 is MGHRA and CDR2 is YSYEKL. The CDR3 has 13 amino acids. Deletions cut 7 bases from V and 3 bases from J, with 12 bases between. The CDR3 DNA follows: TGCGCCAGCAAAGAAATGAGGGACACTGAAGCTTTCTTT. Amino acid sequence: CASKEMRDTEAFF.

The chain links TRBV11-2 to TRBJ1-1; no reliable D call. The CDR3 covers 12 residues. V gave up 1 base and J gave up 11 bases, with 11 bases separating them. CDR1 is SGHAT and CDR2 is FQNNGV in the germline V gene. In nucleotides, the CDR3 is TGTGCCAGCAGCTTAGTTCCGGGTCGGGCTTTCTTT. This codes for CASSLVPGRAFF. Full variable domain (missing parts from reference TRBV11-2 and TRBJ1-1): EAGVAQSPRYKIIEKRQSVAFWCNPISGHATLYWYQQILGQGPKLLIQFQNNGVVDDSQLPKDRFSAERLKGVDSTLKIQPAKLEDSAVYLCASSLVPGRAFFGQGTRLTVV.

This chain joins TRBV15 and TRBJ1-5; 9 bases are shared with TRBD1. CDR1 and CDR2 from the germline V gene are LNHNV and YYDKDF (reference sequence). The V gene end was trimmed by 1 base and the J gene end by 1 base; junction bases not matched to a gene: 5. This CDR3 region has 17 residues. The CDR3 bases are TGTGCCACCAGCAGAGGAATACAGGGGGCGAGCAATCAGCCCCAGCATTTT. Translating gives CATSRGIQGASNQPQHF. Complete variable domain (other parts from reference TRBV15 and TRBJ1-5): DAMVIQNPRYQVTQFGKPVTLSCSQTLNHNVMYWYQQKSSQAPKLLFHYYDKDFNNEADTPDNFQSRRPNTSFCFLDIRSPGLGDTAMYLCATSRGIQGASNQPQHFGDGTRLSIL.

This chain links TRBV28 with TRBJ1-5, with D perhaps matching TRBD1 (6 bases). The CDR3 contains 16 residues. Trimming removed 5 bases at V and 0 bases at J, with 14 bases between. Germline V gives CDR1 MDHEN, CDR2 SYDVKM. The CDR3 loop is CASSPYPGDSNQPQHF. The CDR3 region has the DNA TGTGCCAGCAGTCCCTACCCAGGGGATAGCAATCAGCCCCAGCATTTT. Based on the CDR3 plus reference TRBV28 and TRBJ1-5, the full variable domain is DVKVTQSSRYLVKRTGEKVFLECVQDMDHENMFWYRQDPGLGLRLIYFSYDVKMKEKGDIPEGYSVSREKKERFSLILESASTNQTSMYLCASSPYPGDSNQPQHFGDGTRLSIL.

The chain links TRBV5-1 to TRBJ2-5, with D maybe TRBD1 (5 bases). Per the germline V gene, CDR1 is SGHRS and CDR2 is YFSETQ. CDR3 length equals 15 residues. The V end was cut by 4 bases, the J end by 7 bases, with 20 bases between. CDR3 nucleotide sequence: TGCGCCAGCAGCGCAAAGGACGGCCGCCAGGGGACCCAGTACTTC. It is translated as CASSAKDGRQGTQYF. Filled out from reference TRBV5-1 and TRBJ2-5, the complete variable domain reads KAGVTQTPRYLIKTRGQQVTLSCSPISGHRSVSWYQQTPGQGLQFLFEYFSETQRNKGNFPGRFSGRQFSNSRSEMNVSTLELGDSALYLCASSAKDGRQGTQYFGPGTRLLVL.

This chain links TRBV25-1 with TRBJ1-2, with 11 nucleotides matching TRBD1. Germline V gives CDR1 MGHDK, CDR2 SYGVNS. This CDR3 has 15 residues. J gave up 8 bases and V 0 bases, and 5 bases lay outside the gene matches. CDR3 in DNA: TGTGCCAGCAGTGAATATGGACAGGGGGCGGGAGGCTACACCTTC. Residues: CASSEYGQGAGGYTF.

The CDR3 coding sequence is TGTGCCAGCAGTGCGGAACAGCCTCACTCTGGAAACACCATATATTTT. Its translation: CASSAEQPHSGNTIYF. This chain links TRBV2 with TRBJ1-3; D ambiguous. Per the germline V gene, CDR1 is SNHLY and CDR2 is FYNNEI. The CDR3 extends over 16 amino acids. Trimming shortened V by 4 bases and J by 0 bases, and 13 bases separated the two germline ends.

The gene calls are TRBV12-3 or TRBV12-4 and TRBJ1-3; D is unclear. The ends were cut back, 3 bases at V and 7 bases at J, with 10 bases in the middle. This CDR3 has 13 residues. The CDR3 DNA follows: TGTGCCAGCAGTTTTACAGAAAGGAACACCATATATTTT. It translates to CASSFTERNTIYF.

J is TRBJ1-4 and V is TRBV5-1; D is possibly TRBD1 (6 bases). The CDR3 runs 15 residues. Germline V gene sequence: CDR1 SGHRS, CDR2 YFSETQ. Between the trimmed V and J ends, which lost 0 bases and 7 bases, there was a span of 13 bases. The CDR3 DNA follows: TGCGCCAGCAGCTTGGCCGGAGGACAGCTTGAAAAACTGTTTTTT. Translating gives CASSLAGGQLEKLFF.

The chain couples TRBV5-1 to TRBJ2-7; TRBD2 agrees at 8 bases. CDR1 is SGHRS, CDR2 YFSETQ, per germline. The CDR3 spans 15 residues. The V segment lost 1 base and the J segment 4 bases; nucleotides outside the gene matches: 7. The CDR3 DNA sequence: TGCGCCAGCAGCTTGTATAGCGGGACGATGTACGAGCAGTACTTC. It translates to CASSLYSGTMYEQYF.

The rearrangement links TRBV24-1 to TRBJ1-1; D is undetermined. The CDR3 is made up of 12 amino acids. Between the trimmed V and J ends, which lost 0 bases and 11 bases, there was a span of 9 bases. The germline gives CDR1 KGHDR, CDR2 SFDVKD. As DNA, the CDR3 is TGTGCCACCAGTGATTTGCGGGGAGACGCTTTCTTT. It yields the protein CATSDLRGDAFF.

The V and J genes are TRBV15 and TRBJ2-4; 10 nucleotides agree with TRBD1. With 5 bases clipped from V and 2 bases from J, the junction kept 3 bases outside the gene matches. The germline CDR1 and CDR2 sequences are LNHNV and YYDKDF (reference sequence). CDR3 size: 15 residues. CDR3 protein: CATSRDRGTKNIQYF. CDR3 in DNA: TGTGCCACCAGCCGGGACAGGGGTACCAAAAACATTCAGTACTTC.

V is TRBV15 and J is TRBJ1-2; weak D call: TRBD1 (6 bases). Trimming left V 0 bases short and J 8 bases short, with 19 bases between. Looked up from germline, CDR1 is LNHNV and CDR2 is YYDKDF (reference sequence). The CDR3 has 16 amino acids. CDR3 sequence (DNA): TGTGCCACCAGCAGAGACCGCGGGGGGCTAGGGGGAGGCTACACCTTC. It codes for CATSRDRGGLGGGYTF.

V gene TRBV9 combines with J gene TRBJ2-7; the D is unclear. Germline V lookup: CDR1 SGDLS, CDR2 YYNGEE. The CDR3 spans 12 residues. V was shortened by 1 base and J by 6 bases, with 8 bases between the two germline ends. CDR3 nucleotides: TGTGCCAGCAGCGTATTGTCAGGCGAGCAGTACTTC. Encoded protein: CASSVLSGEQYF. The entire variable domain, with the rest obtained from reference TRBV9 and TRBJ2-7, is as follows: DSGVTQTPKHLITATGQRVTLRCSPRSGDLSVYWYQQSLDQGLQFLIQYYNGEERAKGNILERFSAQQFPDLHSELNLSSLELGDSALYFCASSVLSGEQYFGPGTRLTVT.

This clone was observed once. The chain links TRBV12-5 to TRBJ2-3, with TRBD1 matching 10 bases. Germline V gene sequence: CDR1 LGHNT, CDR2 FRNRAP. V was pared by 1 base and J by 2 bases, with 6 bases of the junction left unmatched. This CDR3 region has 17 residues. Written as DNA, the CDR3 is TGTGCTAGTGGTTTGGGGGGGACAGGGGCCAACACAGATACGCAGTATTTT. Its translation: CASGLGGTGANTDTQYF.

The chain employs TRBV7-9 and TRBJ2-7; D possibly corresponds to TRBD1 (5 bases). V lost 3 bases and J lost 9, with 15 bases in between. CDR3 length: 13 residues. The V gene's germline CDR1 is SEHNR and CDR2 FQNEAQ (reference sequence). CDR3 sequence (DNA): TGTGCCAGCAGCTTCACCCAGGGTGACTGGCAGTACTTC. Translating it yields CASSFTQGDWQYF.

This rearrangement joins TRBV19 to TRBJ1-3; TRBD1 agrees at 7 bases. This CDR3 has 14 residues. Losses at the gene ends were 3 bases for V and 2 bases for J; bases not matched to a gene: 1. Germline V gene sequence: CDR1 LNHDA, CDR2 SQIVND (reference sequence). CDR3 coding DNA: TGTGCCAGTAGTATTGGGACAGCTGGAAACACCATATATTTT. Translated: CASSIGTAGNTIYF.